The clone carrying this TCR beta chain was counted ten times or more. Reverse transcription used around 540 ng RNA and constant-region primers for alpha and beta. Alpha and beta chain libraries were made separately by chain-specific third strand synthesis with multiplexing indices. The cDNA received a 5' RACE adapter containing a random hexamer plus an SP2 sequencing primer site. Each CDR3 protein gets one entry after TCRdb re-called the 5' RACE reads with MiXCR. The table lists roughly 15,000 distinct CDR3 sequences, 12% of them singletons, with roughly 40% in the top ten. These data originate in a study of HIV-infected patients and healthy controls. The CDR3 loop spans 14 amino acids. V gave up 5 bases and J gave up 10 bases; unmatched junction bases: 9. Antiretroviral therapy had run roughly three months, about 14 weeks, before follow-up blood collection. The repertoire came from unfractionated whole blood and reflected all unsorted peripheral T cells.

This chain uses TRBV12-3 or TRBV12-4 with TRBJ2-4; 9 bases match TRBD1. The sample consisted of blood, taken during antiretroviral therapy. The TCR originated in an adult with HIV infection. The donor label of this sample is uncertain. CDR3 nucleotides: TGTGCCAGCAGTCGAGGACAGGGGTCTACTATTCAGTACTTC. Translation: CASSRGQGSTIQYF.